The 14 T cell receptor beta chains below all came from one sample that was sequenced in a study of T cells in Graves' hyperthyroidism and ophthalmopathy. Amplified TCR beta CDR3 regions derived from RNA transcripts. The HTBI primer set served for first-round RT-PCR of the TCR CDR3. TCRdb itself ran the multiplex PCR reads through MiXCR, one entry per CDR3 protein. This sample has about 360,000 distinct CDR3 sequences; less than 20% occur once, and the top ten carry roughly 25%. What was sequenced was blood. The receptors come from a woman under 30 with Graves' hyperthyroidism that later progressed to Graves' ophthalmopathy.

Comments on this clonotype: This may arise from a read error, as a much more abundant clone is one base away. The chain couples TRBV10-1 to TRBJ1-5; D gene uncertain. From germline, CDR1 is WNHNN and CDR2 SYGVQD (reference sequence). This CDR3 comprises 15 residues. The CDR3 spells CASSELVVSNRPQHF. CDR3 nucleotide sequence: TGCGCCAGCAGTGAATTGGTCGTTAGCAATCGGCCCCAGCATTTT.

This clonotype was picked up many times. This chain connects TRBV30 to TRBJ2-1; D gene ambiguous. CDR3 length equals 13 residues. The V end was cut by 4 bases, the J end by 1 base, with 8 bases between. CDR1 is GTSNPN and CDR2 is SVGIG in the germline V gene (reference sequence). CDR3 sequence: CAWNVQSYNEQFF. CDR3 coding DNA: TGTGCCTGGAACGTGCAGTCCTACAATGAGCAGTTCTTC.

This sequence joins TRBV5-1 and TRBJ2-6; D is undetermined. The CDR3 is 17 amino acids. Germline CDR1 SGHRS, CDR2 YFSETQ. Trimming shortened V by 6 bases and J by 0 bases, and 16 bases separated the two germline ends. CDR3 in amino acids: CASKQMALNSGANVLTF. The CDR3 bases are TGCGCCAGCAAACAGATGGCCTTAAACTCTGGGGCCAACGTCCTGACTTTC.

This clonotype was recorded many times. CDR3 in DNA: TGTGCCAGCAGCCAATCTCAGAGGACAGGCGTAAACACCATATATTTT. Its translation: CASSQSQRTGVNTIYF. J is TRBJ1-3 and V is TRBV3-1; TRBD1 aligns across 7 bases. The CDR3 length is 16 residues. V lost 2 bases and J lost 6; bases outside the gene matches: 10. The germline V gene has CDR1 LGHDT and CDR2 YNNKEL (reference sequence).

This clonotype was counted at least ten times. V is TRBV20-1 and J is TRBJ2-1, with TRBD2 matching over 12 bases. The CDR3 is made up of 13 amino acids. J gave up 12 bases and V 6 bases, and 9 bases lay outside the gene matches. Looked up from germline, CDR1 is DFQATT and CDR2 is SNEGSKA (reference sequence). The CDR3 spells CSAAGLAGSLQFF. In DNA form, the CDR3 reads TGCAGTGCCGCAGGACTAGCGGGATCCCTGCAGTTCTTC.

This clonotype has ten or more counts. The chain recombines TRBV27 with TRBJ2-7, with 8 nucleotides matching TRBD2. Germline values: CDR1 MNHEY, CDR2 SMNVEV (reference sequence). The CDR3 is 16 residues long. The ends lost 6 bases at V and 0 bases at J; junction bases unmatched: 10. The CDR3 DNA reads TGTGCCAGCAGGCGTTTGACTAGCGCTCTCTCCTACGAGCAGTACTTC. Translated, it gives CASRRLTSALSYEQYF.

At least ten counts were recorded for this clonotype. V and J are TRBV5-1 and TRBJ1-2, with 8 bases fitting TRBD1. CDR1 and CDR2 from the germline V gene are SGHRS and YFSETQ. The CDR3 spans 15 residues. V lost 1 base and J lost 7; bases outside the gene matches: 9. The CDR3 region has the DNA TGCGCCAGCAGCTTGAGACAGGGGCCCTTTATTGGCTACACCTTC. Translating gives CASSLRQGPFIGYTF.

This clonotype was found many times. V and J are TRBV5-1 and TRBJ2-7; D remains unclear. The V gene's germline CDR1 is SGHRS and CDR2 YFSETQ. V was trimmed by 0 bases and J by 3 bases, leaving 7 bases between them. CDR3 length: 13 amino acids. CDR3 region: CASSLESFYEQYF. The CDR3 DNA follows: TGCGCCAGCAGCTTGGAATCCTTCTACGAGCAGTACTTC.

This clonotype came up many times. The chain employs TRBV13 and TRBJ2-1; TRBD2 matches at 11 bases. The ends lost 2 bases at V and 6 bases at J; junction bases unmatched: 3. This CDR3 comprises 15 residues. The germline gives CDR1 PRHDT, CDR2 FYEKMQ (reference sequence). CDR3 sequence reads: CASSLITSGSNEQFF. For the CDR3, the DNA is TGTGCCAGCAGCTTAATAACTAGCGGGAGCAATGAGCAGTTCTTC.

This clonotype was found many times. The chain uses TRBV11-3 and TRBJ2-7, with 11 bases matching TRBD1. Germline V gives CDR1 SGHNT, CDR2 YENEEA. The CDR3 is made up of 15 amino acids. V shed 5 bases, J shed 3 bases, and the junction held 6 bases outside the gene matches. Here the CDR3 DNA reads TGTGCCAGCAGCCCTGGGACAGGGGGTTACTACGAGCAGTACTTC. It codes for CASSPGTGGYYEQYF.

This clonotype was seen many times. The chain links TRBV28 to TRBJ1-1; TRBD1 aligns across 8 bases. The CDR3 consists of 14 residues. Germline V gives CDR1 MDHEN, CDR2 SYDVKM. V lost 5 bases and J lost 6; bases outside the gene matches: 8. CDR3 sequence reads: CASSPQGAGAEAFF. CDR3 DNA: TGTGCCAGCAGTCCCCAGGGGGCGGGGGCTGAAGCTTTCTTT.

The V gene is TRBV20-1, the J gene TRBJ2-1, with D hard to call. The V end was cut by 6 bases, the J end by 12 bases, with 21 bases between. The germline CDR1 and CDR2 sequences are DFQATT and SNEGSKA (reference sequence). The CDR3 runs to 13 residues. CDR3 region: CSAAQAVGIVQFF. CDR3 bases: TGCAGTGCGGCTCAAGCCGTTGGGATCGTGCAGTTCTTC.

The V and J genes are TRBV15 and TRBJ2-5; the D gene is possibly TRBD2 (6 bases). The V end lost 1 base, the J end lost 0 bases, and 15 bases lay between the germline ends. Germline CDR1 reads LNHNV; CDR2 reads YYDKDF (reference sequence). This CDR3 comprises 17 residues. The CDR3 spells CATSRVRDLPYQETQYF. The CDR3 DNA reads as TGTGCCACCAGCAGAGTCCGGGACTTACCGTACCAAGAGACCCAGTACTTC. Variable domain in full (rest from reference TRBV15 and TRBJ2-5): DAMVIQNPRYQVTQFGKPVTLSCSQTLNHNVMYWYQQKSSQAPKLLFHYYDKDFNNEADTPDNFQSRRPNTSFCFLDIRSPGLGDTAMYLCATSRVRDLPYQETQYFGPGTRLLVL.

A remark on this clonotype: A read error may explain this, as a much larger clone is one base away. The chain couples TRBV28 to TRBJ1-6; the D gene is possibly TRBD1 (5 bases). This CDR3 region has 15 residues. Germline values: CDR1 MDHEN, CDR2 SYDVKM. V lost 2 bases, J lost 6 bases, and 11 bases lay in between. CDR3 in DNA: TGTGCCAGCAGTTTAGGGGGACGGTTTAATTCACCCCTCCACTTT. This encodes CASSLGGRFNSPLHF. The variable domain in full, with the rest retrieved from reference TRBV28 and TRBJ1-6, is DVKVTQSSRYLVKRTGEKVFLECVQDMDHENMFWYRQDPGLGLRLIYFSYDVKMKEKGDIPEGYSVSREKKERFSLILESASTNQTSMYLCASSLGGRFNSPLHFGNGTRLTVT.